The 17 T cell receptor beta chains presented below share a single source sample, sequenced in a study of siplizumab effects on memory and regulatory T cells. Only in-frame clones appear in the TCRdb table, and some are missing; sequencing was by immunoSEQ multiplex PCR. The sample carries 90,000 to 140,000 clones, about 92% recorded once. Sequences were obtained from CD4+ T cells sorted from blood. Source of these receptors: a human donor in good health.

The V gene is TRBV30, the J gene TRBJ1-2; no clear D gene. Between the trimmed V and J ends, which lost 7 bases and 0 bases, there was a span of 12 bases. This CDR3 has 13 amino acids. Germline V CDR1 and CDR2: GTSNPN, SVGIG (reference sequence). CDR3 loop: CALATGANYGYTF. CDR3 DNA sequence: TGTGCCTTGGCGACCGGGGCTAACTATGGCTACACCTTC. The entire variable domain, with the rest obtained from reference TRBV30 and TRBJ1-2, is as follows: SQTIHQWPATLVQPVGSPLSLECTVEGTSNPNLYWYRQAAGRGLQLLFYSVGIGQISSEVPQNLSASRPQDRQFILSSKKLLLSDSGFYLCALATGANYGYTFGSGTRLTVV.

The chain employs TRBV10-3 and TRBJ2-7; TRBD2 might be the D (5 bases). This CDR3 has 14 amino acids. Trimming pared 6 bases from V and 0 bases from J, leaving 12 bases between. Looked up from germline, CDR1 is ENHRY and CDR2 is SYGVKD. The CDR3 region has the DNA TGTGCCATCAGGCAAGACTATAGCTCCTACGAGCAGTACTTC. It specifies CAIRQDYSSYEQYF.

The chain combines TRBV6-5 with TRBJ1-1, with 8 bases aligning to TRBD1. V shed 7 bases and J 5 bases; nucleotides not matched to a gene: 9. The CDR3 is made up of 14 amino acids. CDR1 and CDR2 (germline): MNHEY, SVGAGI. CDR3 coding DNA: TGTGCCAGCAATTTGGACAGGGTAAGAACTGAAGCTTTCTTT. Its protein is CASNLDRVRTEAFF.

This chain joins TRBV7-6 and TRBJ2-3; no reliable D call. V lost 1 base and J 7 bases, leaving 15 bases between the germline ends. The V gene's germline CDR1 is SGHVS and CDR2 FNYEAQ. The CDR3 sequence is 15 residues long. The CDR3 region is CASSLDVGKVNTQYF. The DNA of the CDR3 is TGTGCCAGCAGCTTAGATGTAGGGAAGGTAAATACGCAGTATTTT.

The V call is TRBV19, the J call TRBJ2-1; D ambiguous. Trimming shortened V by 4 bases and J by 9 bases, and 13 bases separated the two germline ends. Germline lookup yields CDR1 LNHDA and CDR2 SQIVND (reference sequence). The CDR3 sequence is 13 residues long. CDR3 sequence: CASSKHYSLEQFF. The CDR3 bases are TGTGCCAGTAGTAAACACTATAGTCTTGAGCAGTTCTTC.

CDR3 residues: CSARGAVGYTF. The CDR3 nucleotides read TGCAGTGCTAGGGGAGCGGTGGGCTACACCTTC. This chain uses TRBV20-1 with TRBJ1-2; D remains ambiguous. Trimming cost V 3 bases and J 8 bases, with 10 bases left between them. CDR1 DFQATT and CDR2 SNEGSKA come from the germline V gene (reference sequence). The CDR3 is 11 residues long.

In regard to this clone: Sequence at one end of the junction differs from germline and may be a read error. This chain uses TRBV7-7 with TRBJ2-5, with 10 nucleotides matching TRBD2. The CDR3 length is 15 residues. Germline loops: CDR1 SSHAT, CDR2 FNYEAQ (reference sequence). CDR3 amino acids: CASSLGLANQETQYF. DNA for the CDR3: TGTGCTAGCAGCTTGGGACTAGCGAACCAAGAGACCCAGTACTTC.

The chain employs TRBV10-2 and TRBJ2-7, with D maybe TRBD2 (5 bases). The CDR3 length is 12 residues. CDR1 and CDR2 from the germline V gene are WSHSY and SAAADI. V lost 6 bases to trimming and J lost 4 bases, with 10 bases between them. In DNA, the CDR3 is TGCGCCAGCAGCGCGGGCCTTTACGAGCAGTACTTC. It codes for CASSAGLYEQYF.

This clone was seen only once. V usage is TRBV27 and J usage is TRBJ1-5; no definite D call. Germline V CDR1 and CDR2: MNHEY, SMNVEV (reference sequence). CDR3 length: 16 residues. V was clipped by 0 bases and J by 0 bases, with 9 bases between them. The CDR3 region has the DNA TGTGCCAGCAGTTTATCGTTTAGTTATAGCAATCAGCCCCAGCATTTT. It translates to CASSLSFSYSNQPQHF.

The chain employs TRBV4-3 and TRBJ1-2; 7 bases agree with TRBD1. CDR3 size: 13 residues. CDR1 is LGHNA, CDR2 YSLEER, per germline. The V segment lost 3 bases and the J segment 8 bases; nucleotides outside the gene matches: 6. CDR3 bases: TGCGCCAGCAGCCACACAGGGGATGGAGGCTACACCTTC. Protein: CASSHTGDGGYTF.

The chain couples TRBV6-1 to TRBJ1-1; D is ambiguous. CDR1 is MNHNS, CDR2 SASEGT, per germline. The CDR3 has 14 amino acids. V lost 4 bases and J 1 base, leaving 10 bases between the germline ends. The CDR3 protein is CASSGGSTNTEAFF. The CDR3 DNA reads as TGTGCCAGCAGTGGCGGTTCGACGAACACTGAAGCTTTCTTT.

V usage is TRBV9 and J usage is TRBJ2-3; 8 nucleotides align to TRBD2. The germline gives CDR1 SGDLS, CDR2 YYNGEE. Losses at the gene ends were 0 bases for V and 6 bases for J; bases not matched to a gene: 12. This CDR3 has 17 amino acids. CDR3 nucleotide sequence: TGTGCCAGCAGCGTAGGGACTAGCCTTTCATCGGGGGATACGCAGTATTTT. Protein: CASSVGTSLSSGDTQYF. Based on the CDR3 plus reference TRBV9 and TRBJ2-3, the full variable domain is DSGVTQTPKHLITATGQRVTLRCSPRSGDLSVYWYQQSLDQGLQFLIQYYNGEERAKGNILERFSAQQFPDLHSELNLSSLELGDSALYFCASSVGTSLSSGDTQYFGPGTRLTVL.

This chain links TRBV11-2 with TRBJ1-1; TRBD1 aligns across 8 bases. V dropped 4 bases and J dropped 3; count of bases not matched to a gene: 10. The CDR3 is 16 residues long. The V gene's germline CDR1 is SGHAT and CDR2 FQNNGV. The CDR3 nucleotides read TGTGCCAGCAGCTATAGACAGGGGAAGGGACACACTGAAGCTTTCTTT. Its protein product is CASSYRQGKGHTEAFF. The full variable domain, rest sourced from reference TRBV11-2 and TRBJ1-1, is EAGVAQSPRYKIIEKRQSVAFWCNPISGHATLYWYQQILGQGPKLLIQFQNNGVVDDSQLPKDRFSAERLKGVDSTLKIQPAKLEDSAVYLCASSYRQGKGHTEAFFGQGTRLTVV.

J is TRBJ2-5 and V is TRBV10-3; D gene unclear. Trimming removed 4 bases at V and 4 bases at J, with 16 bases between. The CDR3 runs to 15 residues. Germline V CDR1 and CDR2: ENHRY, SYGVKD. This CDR3 reads CAISGRGVHTETQYF. The CDR3 DNA follows: TGTGCCATCAGTGGAAGAGGAGTACACACAGAGACCCAGTACTTC.

This sequence joins TRBV7-2 and TRBJ2-7, with 10 bases lining up with TRBD2. Germline lookup yields CDR1 SGHTA and CDR2 FQGNSA. The CDR3 runs 17 residues. V lost 1 base and J lost 5; bases outside the gene matches: 11. Written as DNA, the CDR3 is TGTGCCAGCAGCTTAGGGGGGGCTAGCGGGAGTAACAACGAGCAGTACTTC. Translating gives CASSLGGASGSNNEQYF.

The rearrangement uses TRBV11-3 and TRBJ1-3; D not certain. The germline gives CDR1 SGHNT, CDR2 YENEEA. With 1 base removed from V and 0 bases from J, the gap between germline ends came to 16 bases. There are 18 residues in the CDR3. CDR3 region: CASSLGYRVRLSGNTIYF. In DNA form, the CDR3 reads TGTGCCAGCAGCTTAGGTTATCGGGTAAGGCTCTCTGGAAACACCATATATTTT.

The rearrangement links TRBV5-1 to TRBJ2-2; D might be TRBD1 (5 bases). From germline, CDR1 is SGHRS and CDR2 YFSETQ. The CDR3 sequence is 15 residues long. Trimming removed 0 bases from V and 4 bases from J, with 10 bases in between. The CDR3 DNA sequence: TGCGCCAGCAGCTTGGCCAGGGTGGGCACCGGGGAGCTGTTTTTT. Protein sequence: CASSLARVGTGELFF.